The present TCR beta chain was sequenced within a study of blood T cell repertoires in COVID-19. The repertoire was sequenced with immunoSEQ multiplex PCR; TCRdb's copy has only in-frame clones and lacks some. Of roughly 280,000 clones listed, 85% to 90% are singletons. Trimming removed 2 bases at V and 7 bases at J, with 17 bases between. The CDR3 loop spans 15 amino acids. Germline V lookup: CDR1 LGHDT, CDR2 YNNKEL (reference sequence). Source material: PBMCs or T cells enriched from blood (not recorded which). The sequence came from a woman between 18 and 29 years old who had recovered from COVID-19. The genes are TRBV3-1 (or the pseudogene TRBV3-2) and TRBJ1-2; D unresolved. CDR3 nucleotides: TGTGCCAGCAGCCAAAGTGCTGGCCTGGGAGGTGGCTACACCTTC. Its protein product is CASSQSAGLGGGYTF.